Listed below are T cell receptor beta chains from one sample, sequenced in a study of cytomegalovirus exposure and HLA in healthy donors. Only in-frame clones appear in the TCRdb table, and some are missing; sequencing was by immunoSEQ multiplex PCR. The sample lists roughly 68,000 clones; more than 95% were seen once. Sequencing input: PBMCs. Source of these receptors: a man aged 18 to 29 in good health and CMV-seronegative. Both conserved end residues are part of each CDR3. D genes are given only for firm matches. Not every row has a clone size; where given, it reads once, few, many or a size class.

v_call: TRBV14
j_call: TRBJ2-3
d_call: .
clone_size: .
cdr3_nt: TGTGCCAGCAGCCAAGCTAGCACAGATACGCAGTATTTT
cdr3_aa: CASSQASTDTQYF

v_call: TRBV5-5
j_call: TRBJ1-2
d_call: .
clone_size: .
cdr3_nt: TGTGCCAGCAGCTTCCCAACAACTAACTATGGCTACACCTTC
cdr3_aa: CASSFPTTNYGYTF

v_call: TRBV5-1
j_call: TRBJ1-1
d_call: .
clone_size: once
cdr3_nt: TGCGCCAGCAGCGGACCCGGGATTGGAGACACTGAAGCTTTCTTT
cdr3_aa: CASSGPGIGDTEAFF

v_call: TRBV29-1
j_call: TRBJ2-5
d_call: .
clone_size: .
cdr3_nt: TGCAGCGTCTCTAGTGGGTCTGGACAAGAGACCCAGTACTTC
cdr3_aa: CSVSSGSGQETQYF

v_call: TRBV20-1
j_call: TRBJ1-2
d_call: TRBD1
clone_size: .
cdr3_nt: TGCAGTGCTAGAGGGACAGGGGATGGCACCTTC
cdr3_aa: CSARGTGDGTF

v_call: TRBV27
j_call: TRBJ1-1
d_call: TRBD1
clone_size: .
cdr3_nt: TGTGCCAGCAGTTCCATACAGGGGAAAGCTTTCTTT
cdr3_aa: CASSSIQGKAFF

v_call: TRBV6-4
j_call: TRBJ2-1
d_call: .
clone_size: few
cdr3_nt: TGTGCCAGCAGTGACCTTGCTGGGCAGACCAATGAGCAGTTCTTC
cdr3_aa: CASSDLAGQTNEQFF

v_call: TRBV27
j_call: TRBJ2-7
d_call: .
clone_size: .
cdr3_nt: TGTGCCAGCAGGTGGCAGGGCAGCTACGAGCAGTACTTC
cdr3_aa: CASRWQGSYEQYF

v_call: TRBV27
j_call: TRBJ2-1
d_call: .
clone_size: .
cdr3_nt: TGTGCCAGCAGTTCACTGGACGGGGTGGGAGAGCAGTTCTTC
cdr3_aa: CASSSLDGVGEQFF

v_call: TRBV6-5
j_call: TRBJ1-2
d_call: TRBD1
clone_size: .
cdr3_nt: TGTGCCAGCAGTTGGGACAGGGGCTACACCTTC
cdr3_aa: CASSWDRGYTF

v_call: TRBV4-1
j_call: TRBJ1-5
d_call: .
clone_size: .
cdr3_nt: TGCGCCAGCAGCCAAGATAACAGACACAATCAGCCCCAGCATTTT
cdr3_aa: CASSQDNRHNQPQHF

v_call: TRBV11-2
j_call: TRBJ2-1
d_call: TRBD2
clone_size: .
cdr3_nt: TGTGCCAGCAGCTTAGCCCCAGTAGCGGGAGTGGGTGAGCAGTTCTTC
cdr3_aa: CASSLAPVAGVGEQFF

v_call: TRBV27
j_call: TRBJ1-1
d_call: TRBD1
clone_size: .
cdr3_nt: TGTGCCAGCAACTCGAGGACAGGGCCCGTAGTGGAAGCTTTCTTT
cdr3_aa: CASNSRTGPVVEAFF

v_call: TRBV28
j_call: TRBJ1-4
d_call: .
clone_size: .
cdr3_nt: TGTGCCAGCAGTCCTTACAGGGAAGGGGATGAAAAACTGTTTTTT
cdr3_aa: CASSPYREGDEKLFF

v_call: TRBV6-5
j_call: TRBJ2-7
d_call: TRBD2
clone_size: .
cdr3_nt: TGTGCCAGCAGTTACCGGGACTACTACGAGCAGTACTTC
cdr3_aa: CASSYRDYYEQYF

v_call: TRBV6-1
j_call: TRBJ1-5
d_call: .
clone_size: .
cdr3_nt: TGTGCCAGCAGTGTTCCCACCGGGGGAGGTGGCAATCAGCCCCAGCATTTT
cdr3_aa: CASSVPTGGGGNQPQHF

v_call: TRBV7-2
j_call: TRBJ1-4
d_call: TRBD1
clone_size: .
cdr3_nt: TGTGCCAGCAGCTCCAGGGGGACTAATGAAAAACTGTTTTTT
cdr3_aa: CASSSRGTNEKLFF

v_call: TRBV9
j_call: TRBJ2-7
d_call: .
clone_size: .
cdr3_nt: TGTGCCAGCAGCTCCACAGGGAGCGAGCAGTACTTC
cdr3_aa: CASSSTGSEQYF

v_call: TRBV27
j_call: TRBJ1-3
d_call: .
clone_size: .
cdr3_nt: TGTGCCAGCAGTTTATCCGGGAGGGGCTCTGGAAACACCATATATTTT
cdr3_aa: CASSLSGRGSGNTIYF

v_call: TRBV19
j_call: TRBJ2-3
d_call: .
clone_size: .
cdr3_nt: TGTGCCAGTAGTGAAATATCGGTTGGCACAGATACGCAGTATTTT
cdr3_aa: CASSEISVGTDTQYF

v_call: TRBV7-3
j_call: TRBJ2-7
d_call: TRBD2
clone_size: .
cdr3_nt: TGTGCCAGCAGCCCCGCGGCGGGAGGCACCTACGAGCAGTACTTC
cdr3_aa: CASSPAAGGTYEQYF

v_call: TRBV7-2
j_call: TRBJ2-2
d_call: .
clone_size: .
cdr3_nt: TGTGCCAGCAGCCAGTACACCGGGGAGCTGTTTTTT
cdr3_aa: CASSQYTGELFF

v_call: TRBV4-2
j_call: TRBJ1-1
d_call: .
clone_size: .
cdr3_nt: TGTGCCAGCAGCCAAATAACTGGGGGGGGGACTGAAGCTTTCTTT
cdr3_aa: CASSQITGGGTEAFF

v_call: TRBV28
j_call: TRBJ2-2
d_call: .
clone_size: .
cdr3_nt: TGTGCCAGCAGTTCCACAGGGTTTGGCGGGGAGCTGTTTTTT
cdr3_aa: CASSSTGFGGELFF

v_call: TRBV9
j_call: TRBJ2-1
d_call: TRBD1
clone_size: .
cdr3_nt: TGTGCCAGCAGCGCCCGGGACAGCTCCTACAATGAGCAGTTCTTC
cdr3_aa: CASSARDSSYNEQFF

v_call: TRBV2
j_call: TRBJ2-5
d_call: TRBD2
clone_size: .
cdr3_nt: TGTGCCAGCAGTGAGACTAGCGATAAAGAGACCCAGTACTTC
cdr3_aa: CASSETSDKETQYF

v_call: TRBV27
j_call: TRBJ1-6
d_call: .
clone_size: .
cdr3_nt: TGTGCCAGCCTCCCCCGCAGCTCCTATAATTCACCCCTCCACTTT
cdr3_aa: CASLPRSSYNSPLHF

v_call: TRBV5-6
j_call: TRBJ2-1
d_call: TRBD2
clone_size: .
cdr3_nt: TGTGCCAGCAGCAAACCCCTAGCGGGTTTGGGGGTAGGGCAGTTCTTC
cdr3_aa: CASSKPLAGLGVGQFF

v_call: TRBV11-2
j_call: TRBJ2-7
d_call: TRBD2
clone_size: .
cdr3_nt: TGTGCCAGCAGCTTAGAAGCGGGATCCTACGAGCAGTACTTC
cdr3_aa: CASSLEAGSYEQYF

v_call: TRBV7-2
j_call: TRBJ1-1
d_call: TRBD1
clone_size: .
cdr3_nt: TGTGCCAGCAGCTTAAACGGACAGGGGATGGATAGAGCTTTCTTT
cdr3_aa: CASSLNGQGMDRAFF

v_call: TRBV28
j_call: TRBJ1-1
d_call: TRBD1
clone_size: once
cdr3_nt: TGTGCCAGCAGTCCCAGACAGGGTTTCACTGAAGCTTTCTTT
cdr3_aa: CASSPRQGFTEAFF

v_call: TRBV18
j_call: TRBJ2-7
d_call: .
clone_size: once
cdr3_nt: TGTGCCAGCTCACCACGGGCACTGAGTTACGAGCAGTACTTC
cdr3_aa: CASSPRALSYEQYF

v_call: TRBV19
j_call: TRBJ1-2
d_call: TRBD1
clone_size: .
cdr3_nt: TGTGCCAGTAGTATCGCCGGACAGGGGGCCTATGGCTACACCTTC
cdr3_aa: CASSIAGQGAYGYTF

v_call: TRBV21-1
j_call: TRBJ2-5
d_call: .
clone_size: .
cdr3_nt: TGTGCCAGCAGCACTCCGCGGGTGACTAGCGGGAGGGCCATCGGGGAGACCCAGTACTTC
cdr3_aa: CASSTPRVTSGRAIGETQYF

v_call: TRBV7-9
j_call: TRBJ1-2
d_call: TRBD1
clone_size: .
cdr3_nt: TGTGCCAGCAGCATATCCGGGACAGGGGAATATGGCTACACCTTC
cdr3_aa: CASSISGTGEYGYTF

v_call: TRBV19
j_call: TRBJ1-1
d_call: .
clone_size: .
cdr3_nt: TGTGCCAGTCTACCGGCAGGACACCTCCAACCCGGGGCTTTCTTT
cdr3_aa: CASLPAGHLQPGAFF

v_call: TRBV5-1
j_call: TRBJ1-5
d_call: .
clone_size: .
cdr3_nt: TGCGCCAGCAGTTCCGACGGACAGATCAATCAGCCCCAGCATTTT
cdr3_aa: CASSSDGQINQPQHF

v_call: TRBV27
j_call: TRBJ1-1
d_call: .
clone_size: .
cdr3_nt: TGTGCCAGCGGGGGGTCAGTGAACACTGAAGCTTTCTTT
cdr3_aa: CASGGSVNTEAFF

v_call: TRBV6-5
j_call: TRBJ2-7
d_call: TRBD1
clone_size: .
cdr3_nt: TGTGCCAGCAGTTACCTGGGACAGGGGCAGTACGAGCAGTACTTC
cdr3_aa: CASSYLGQGQYEQYF

v_call: TRBV4-1
j_call: TRBJ1-1
d_call: .
clone_size: .
cdr3_nt: TGCGCCAGCAGCCAAGGCCCGGCGGGCATGAACACTGAAGCTTTCTTT
cdr3_aa: CASSQGPAGMNTEAFF

v_call: TRBV19
j_call: TRBJ1-5
d_call: TRBD1
clone_size: .
cdr3_nt: TGTGCCAGTAGTATAGCAGGGGGCTGGGGCAATCAGCCCCAGCATTTT
cdr3_aa: CASSIAGGWGNQPQHF

v_call: TRBV2
j_call: TRBJ2-1
d_call: .
clone_size: .
cdr3_nt: TGTGCCAGCAGTGAAAAATCAGGACTACATCCTCTCTACAATGAGCAGTTCTTC
cdr3_aa: CASSEKSGLHPLYNEQFF

v_call: TRBV4-1
j_call: TRBJ1-1
d_call: .
clone_size: .
cdr3_nt: TGCGCCAGCAGCCAAGCGCCAGGCCCGGAAGCTTTCTTT
cdr3_aa: CASSQAPGPEAFF

v_call: TRBV30
j_call: TRBJ1-2
d_call: .
clone_size: .
cdr3_nt: TGTGCCTTAAAAACGTCCCCAGGGTCGTACGGCTACACCTTC
cdr3_aa: CALKTSPGSYGYTF

v_call: TRBV6-6
j_call: TRBJ1-1
d_call: .
clone_size: .
cdr3_nt: TGTGCCAGCAGTTACTCGACGGCGAGGCCGGGGGCTTTCTTT
cdr3_aa: CASSYSTARPGAFF

v_call: TRBV7-9
j_call: TRBJ1-1
d_call: TRBD1
clone_size: .
cdr3_nt: TGTGCCAGCAGAGATCGACAGGGGTTGAACACTGAAGCTTTCTTT
cdr3_aa: CASRDRQGLNTEAFF

v_call: TRBV15
j_call: TRBJ1-1
d_call: .
clone_size: .
cdr3_nt: TGTGCCACCAGCAGAGATCGGTCGGGAGGCACTGAAGCTTTCTTT
cdr3_aa: CATSRDRSGGTEAFF

v_call: TRBV16
j_call: TRBJ2-7
d_call: TRBD2
clone_size: .
cdr3_nt: TGTGCCAGCAGCCTGACTAGCGGGAACTACGAGCAGTACTTC
cdr3_aa: CASSLTSGNYEQYF

v_call: TRBV27
j_call: TRBJ1-3
d_call: .
clone_size: .
cdr3_nt: TGTGCCAGCGCCCGGTCTTCCTCTGGAAACACCATATATTTT
cdr3_aa: CASARSSSGNTIYF

v_call: TRBV29-1
j_call: TRBJ2-3
d_call: .
clone_size: .
cdr3_nt: TGCAGCGTTGAAGAAATATTAAACACAGATACGCAGTATTTT
cdr3_aa: CSVEEILNTDTQYF

v_call: TRBV27
j_call: TRBJ1-5
d_call: TRBD1
clone_size: .
cdr3_nt: TGTGCCAGCAGTTCGACGGGACAGGGAGACATTTGTAGCAATCAGCCCCAGCATTTT
cdr3_aa: CASSSTGQGDICSNQPQHF

v_call: TRBV19
j_call: TRBJ1-1
d_call: .
clone_size: .
cdr3_nt: TGTGCCAGTAGTAGGGCGAACACTGAAGCTTTCTTT
cdr3_aa: CASSRANTEAFF

v_call: TRBV11-2
j_call: TRBJ2-7
d_call: TRBD1
clone_size: once
cdr3_nt: TGTGCCAGCAGCTTAGGGGACAGCTCCTACGAGCAGTACTTC
cdr3_aa: CASSLGDSSYEQYF

v_call: TRBV5-1
j_call: TRBJ2-7
d_call: TRBD1
clone_size: once
cdr3_nt: TGCGCCAGCAGGGGACAGGGGGTCTTCTCCGAGCAGTACTTC
cdr3_aa: CASRGQGVFSEQYF

v_call: TRBV29-1
j_call: TRBJ1-1
d_call: .
clone_size: .
cdr3_nt: TGCAGCGTTGAAGATATGGGCAGCCCTGAAGCTTTCTTT
cdr3_aa: CSVEDMGSPEAFF

v_call: TRBV7-9
j_call: TRBJ2-2
d_call: TRBD1
clone_size: .
cdr3_nt: TGTGCCAGCAGCCCGGGACAGGGGGCCACCGGGGAGCTGTTTTTT
cdr3_aa: CASSPGQGATGELFF

v_call: TRBV14
j_call: TRBJ1-1
d_call: .
clone_size: .
cdr3_nt: TGTGCCAGCAGCCAAAGTATGGACTCGAACACTGAAGCTTTCTTT
cdr3_aa: CASSQSMDSNTEAFF

v_call: TRBV7-8
j_call: TRBJ1-2
d_call: TRBD1
clone_size: .
cdr3_nt: TGTGCCAGCAGCTTAGAACGGACAGGGAACTATGGCTACACCTTC
cdr3_aa: CASSLERTGNYGYTF

v_call: TRBV12-5
j_call: TRBJ1-2
d_call: .
clone_size: .
cdr3_nt: TGTGCTAGTGGTTTGTTTCAAGGGGATGGCTACACCTTC
cdr3_aa: CASGLFQGDGYTF